This T cell receptor beta chain appears in the sequencing data of a study of blood T cells in healthy people across ages. Study-level background: Template switching caught about one barcoded beta molecule for each two T cells. Findings and limits, study-wide: Expanded clonotype changes were possibly confounded by unknown donor CMV status.

The sample holds a few counts of this clonotype. Its antigen is not known. Individuals who donated were healthy Caucasians from Russia aged roughly 6 to 90. Each donor gave roughly 9.2 milliliters of peripheral blood. V lost 5 bases to trimming and J lost 1 base, with 12 bases between them. The CDR3 is 14 amino acids. In germline, CDR1 is SGHRS, CDR2 YFSETQ. Using a J-beta primer mix together with a sample-barcoded 5' primer, a second PCR was run for roughly 7 to 12 cycles. From the 5' RACE reads, TCRdb called clonotypes with MiXCR, one entry per CDR3 protein. The top ten clones hold about a fifth of a sample with around 940,000 distinct CDR3 sequences, approximately 50% of them seen once.

The chain recombines TRBV5-1 with TRBJ1-1; D call uncertain. This receptor was taken from a woman aged 60-75 years in good health. The sample comprised blood. CDR3 coding DNA: TGCGCCAGCAGACATGCTGAGTGGAACACTGAAGCTTTCTTT. It is translated as CASRHAEWNTEAFF.